The next 23 T cell receptor beta chains were all read from a single sample in a study of blood T cell repertoires in COVID-19. Sequencing was performed with immunoSEQ multiplex PCR; in TCRdb, only in-frame clones are kept and a portion is missing. The table has approximately 160,000 clones, over 80% seen once. The specimen sequenced was peripheral blood. Receptor source: a woman aged 55-69 years with acute or convalescent COVID-19.

The chain is built from TRBV19 and TRBJ2-1, with TRBD2 matching 9 bases. The trim removed 0 bases at V and 7 bases at J, leaving 7 bases unmatched. This CDR3 region has 16 residues. CDR1 and CDR2 from the germline V gene are LNHDA and SQIVND (reference sequence). The CDR3 spells CASSIDPSGVGNEQFF. As DNA, the CDR3 is TGTGCCAGTAGTATAGACCCTAGCGGGGTGGGGAATGAGCAGTTCTTC.

Here the CDR3 DNA reads TGTGCCATCACCGGGACAGCGGCGGGCTACACCTTC. Translation gives CAITGTAAGYTF. The rearrangement joins TRBV28 to TRBJ1-2; 7 nucleotides align to TRBD1. V shed 10 bases and J 8 bases; nucleotides not matched to a gene: 10. The CDR3 sequence is 12 residues long. CDR1 is MDHEN and CDR2 is SYDVKM in the germline V gene.

The chain is built from TRBV4-3 and TRBJ2-5, with 8 bases that match TRBD2. CDR1 and CDR2 (germline): LGHNA, YSLEER. The CDR3 contains 18 residues. After removal of 2 bases from V and 2 bases from J, the junction contained 13 bases not matched to a gene. CDR3 coding DNA: TGCGCCAGCAGCCAATCTACAAGGGCGAGCGGGGGTCAAGAGACCCAGTACTTC. It codes for CASSQSTRASGGQETQYF.

This chain uses TRBV4-3 with TRBJ1-4; perhaps TRBD1 as D (6 bases). This CDR3 has 14 residues. Trimming took 3 bases from V and 4 from J, leaving 9 bases between them. From germline, CDR1 is LGHNA and CDR2 YSLEER. The CDR3 nucleotides read TGCGCCAGCAGCCACACAGGGTTTAATGAAAAACTGTTTTTT. Its protein is CASSHTGFNEKLFF.

J is TRBJ1-5 and V is TRBV6-4; 7 bases fit TRBD1. The CDR3 spans 19 residues. J gave up 0 bases and V 7 bases, and 18 bases lay outside the gene matches. Germline CDR1 and CDR2: MRHNA and SNTAGT. CDR3 nucleotide sequence: TGTGCCAGCACCCAGAAGGGGACAGATAGTTCTTATAGCAATCAGCCCCAGCATTTT. Its translation is CASTQKGTDSSYSNQPQHF.

The chain carries TRBV9 and TRBJ2-1; 9 bases fit TRBD1. V dropped 0 bases and J dropped 5; count of bases not matched to a gene: 3. The CDR3 has 15 amino acids. In germline, CDR1 is SGDLS, CDR2 YYNGEE. The CDR3 reads CASSVGGQGHNEQFF. CDR3 sequence (DNA): TGTGCCAGCAGCGTAGGGGGACAGGGCCACAATGAGCAGTTCTTC.

V is TRBV4-2 and J is TRBJ2-3, with 8 bases matching TRBD1. CDR1 is LGHNA, CDR2 YNFKEQ, per germline. The CDR3 is made up of 17 amino acids. V was clipped by 0 bases and J by 5 bases; unmatched bases: 10. In DNA, the CDR3 is TGTGCCAGCAGCCAAGAAAAGGGGGGACAGGTGAGAGATACGCAGTATTTT. Its translation: CASSQEKGGQVRDTQYF.

Comment on this clone: The identical CDR3 is also encoded by other nucleotide sequences in the sample. The V gene is TRBV4-2, the J gene TRBJ2-4; 7 bases are a match to TRBD2. Germline-derived CDR1 and CDR2 are LGHNA and YNFKEQ. J lost 4 bases, V lost 0 bases, and 3 bases had no gene match. The CDR3 length is 15 residues. The CDR3 DNA is TGTGCCAGCAGCCAAGATTGGGGGGGGAAAAACATTCAGTACTTC. Protein product: CASSQDWGGKNIQYF.

The J gene is TRBJ2-2, the V gene TRBV15, with a possible D match to TRBD1 (6 bases). Germline V CDR1 and CDR2: LNHNV, YYDKDF (reference sequence). Between the trimmed V and J ends, which lost 7 bases and 7 bases, there was a span of 13 bases. CDR3 length: 13 residues. CDR3 protein: CATTLRGSGELFF. In DNA, the CDR3 is TGTGCCACCACACTGAGGGGGAGCGGGGAGCTGTTTTTT. Combining the CDR3 with reference TRBV15 and TRBJ2-2 gives the whole variable domain DAMVIQNPRYQVTQFGKPVTLSCSQTLNHNVMYWYQQKSSQAPKLLFHYYDKDFNNEADTPDNFQSRRPNTSFCFLDIRSPGLGDTAMYLCATTLRGSGELFFGEGSRLTVL.

J is TRBJ1-5 and V is TRBV19; TRBD1 aligns across 11 bases. The CDR3 covers 16 residues. Trimming took 4 bases from V and 3 from J; bases not matched to a gene: 5. Germline V gene data show CDR1 as LNHDA and CDR2 as SQIVND (reference sequence). The CDR3: CASSTDRGLTNQPQHF. The DNA for the CDR3 is TGTGCCAGTAGTACGGACAGGGGGCTCACCAATCAGCCCCAGCATTTT.

The rearrangement uses TRBV10-3 and TRBJ2-3; 12 bases are a match to TRBD2. The CDR3 is 14 amino acids. J gave up 5 bases and V 10 bases, and 7 bases lay outside the gene matches. Germline V gives CDR1 ENHRY, CDR2 SYGVKD. The CDR3 DNA reads TGTGCCACCCAGACTAGCGGGGGCCGAGATACGCAGTATTTT. This encodes CATQTSGGRDTQYF.

The chain couples TRBV12-5 to TRBJ1-5; D possibly corresponds to TRBD1 (5 bases). The V gene's germline CDR1 is LGHNT and CDR2 FRNRAP. Trimming pared 5 bases from V and 2 bases from J, leaving 10 bases between. This CDR3 region has 14 residues. The CDR3: CASGPGDGNQPQHF. DNA of the CDR3: TGTGCTAGTGGTCCGGGGGACGGCAATCAGCCCCAGCATTTT.

The chain uses TRBV15 and TRBJ1-5; 9 bases fit TRBD1. Germline V CDR1 and CDR2: LNHNV, YYDKDF (reference sequence). V lost 4 bases to trimming and J lost 0 bases; unmatched junction nucleotides: 7. This CDR3 region has 17 residues. Here the CDR3 reads CATSTWTGVDSNQPQHF. The CDR3 DNA reads as TGTGCCACCAGCACATGGACAGGGGTTGATAGCAATCAGCCCCAGCATTTT.

This chain links TRBV30 with TRBJ1-6; D gene uncertain. The germline V gene encodes CDR1 GTSNPN and CDR2 SVGIG (reference sequence). The V and J ends lost 0 bases and 0 bases respectively, with 6 bases between them. The CDR3 has 15 amino acids. CDR3 amino acids: CAWSVGSSYNSPLHF. CDR3 DNA sequence: TGTGCCTGGAGTGTCGGGAGCTCCTATAATTCACCCCTCCACTTT.

This rearrangement joins TRBV27 to TRBJ2-7, with 11 bases matching TRBD1. The CDR3 contains 16 residues. Unmatched junction bases numbered 3, after V lost 2 bases and J lost 0 bases. CDR1 and CDR2 (germline): MNHEY, SMNVEV (reference sequence). The CDR3 reads CASSLPGTGGSYEQYF. The CDR3 nucleotides are TGTGCCAGCAGTTTACCCGGGACAGGGGGCTCCTACGAGCAGTACTTC.

For this clone: This specimen includes other DNA sequences encoding the same CDR3. The chain carries TRBV4-2 and TRBJ2-3; 14 bases are a match to TRBD2. Looked up from germline, CDR1 is LGHNA and CDR2 is YNFKEQ. J was trimmed by 3 bases and V by 6 bases; bases with no gene match: 8. There are 17 residues in the CDR3. CDR3 sequence (DNA): TGTGCCAGCAGTCGCGAGACTAGCGGGGGGGTTACAGATACGCAGTATTTT. This gives the protein CASSRETSGGVTDTQYF.

The V gene is TRBV7-2, the J gene TRBJ2-3; TRBD1 matches at 9 bases. This CDR3 has 16 residues. Germline CDR1 SGHTA, CDR2 FQGNSA. V lost 4 bases to trimming and J lost 3 bases; unmatched junction nucleotides: 8. The CDR3 loop is CASSSRQGGRTDTQYF. The CDR3, as DNA: TGTGCCAGCAGCTCACGACAGGGGGGACGGACAGATACGCAGTATTTT.

The genes are TRBV11-2 and TRBJ2-2, with 7 bases that match TRBD2. Looked up from germline, CDR1 is SGHAT and CDR2 is FQNNGV. This CDR3 contains 19 residues. With 6 bases clipped from V and 4 bases from J, the junction kept 20 bases outside the gene matches. CDR3 sequence (DNA): TGTGCCAGCAGATCCTGGGTGGGGACTATCGATTTTGCCACCGGGGAGCTGTTTTTT. This codes for CASRSWVGTIDFATGELFF.

J is TRBJ1-2 and V is TRBV30, with 8 positions matching TRBD1. Germline V gives CDR1 GTSNPN, CDR2 SVGIG (reference sequence). V lost 5 bases to trimming and J lost 4 bases; unmatched junction nucleotides: 12. The CDR3 totals 15 residues. The CDR3 region is CAWGLGTGVPYGYTF. CDR3 nucleotide sequence: TGTGCCTGGGGCCTCGGGACAGGCGTACCCTATGGCTACACCTTC. Drawing the rest from reference TRBV30 and TRBJ1-2, the complete variable domain is SQTIHQWPATLVQPVGSPLSLECTVEGTSNPNLYWYRQAAGRGLQLLFYSVGIGQISSEVPQNLSASRPQDRQFILSSKKLLLSDSGFYLCAWGLGTGVPYGYTFGSGTRLTVV.

The gene calls are TRBV5-1 and TRBJ1-6; D is perhaps TRBD1 (6 bases). This CDR3 has 16 residues. Trimming left V 1 base short and J 11 bases short, with 19 bases between. The germline V gene encodes CDR1 SGHRS and CDR2 YFSETQ. CDR3 DNA sequence: TGCGCCAGCAGCTTGCTCGGGGGGCAGGGTGGAACACCCCTCCACTTT. This translates into CASSLLGGQGGTPLHF.

This sequence joins TRBV7-2 and TRBJ2-5; 7 nucleotides agree with TRBD1. The junction had 19 bases not matched to a gene; V was cut back by 4 bases and J by 2 bases. The CDR3 is 19 amino acids. Germline CDR1 and CDR2: SGHTA and FQGNSA. CDR3 bases: TGTGCCAGCAGCTCCCCGACAGGGCAGGGACGTAGAGCACAAGAGACCCAGTACTTC. Protein product: CASSSPTGQGRRAQETQYF.

This rearrangement joins TRBV19 to TRBJ1-4; D might be TRBD1 (5 bases). This CDR3 is built from 15 residues. V was clipped by 4 bases and J by 8 bases, with 17 bases between them. CDR1 is LNHDA, CDR2 SQIVND, per germline (reference sequence). CDR3 sequence reads: CASSTPTRQREKLFF. For the CDR3, the DNA is TGTGCCAGTAGTACCCCGACTCGACAGAGAGAAAAACTGTTTTTT.

This clone was observed a single time. The V gene is TRBV12-3 or TRBV12-4, the J gene TRBJ1-2, with unresolved D. The CDR3 is made up of 13 amino acids. Trimming removed 5 bases from V and 4 bases from J, with 11 bases in between. CDR3 DNA: TGTGCCAGCAGTCCCCCCCAGGTCTATGGCTACACCTTC. Translated: CASSPPQVYGYTF.